This T cell receptor beta chain comes out of a study of cytomegalovirus exposure and HLA in healthy donors (dated by TCRdb to the late 2010s). Background for the entire study: According to an earlier analysis of several hundred of the donors, roughly 180 million T cells yielded roughly 100 million unique TCR beta sequences and more than 250 Gb of sequence data. To study patterns of TCR occurrence, a later analysis re-analyzed previously published TCR beta repertoires from around 670 donors and added high-resolution HLA genotyping. HLA typing covered class I and class II loci at four-digit resolution. An early release that covered about 600 HLA-typed donors contained around 300 gigabases of sequencing data and about 93 million unique TCR sequences. To predict cytomegalovirus infection status, the study combined high-throughput TCR immunosequencing, statistical association of individual TCRs with disease status, and machine learning. The aim of the study was to test whether cataloging public T cell receptors could identify signatures of past pathogen exposure. Among the 398 genotyped donors, approximately 76% belonged to the genetic ancestry cluster associated with self-reported Caucasian donors. Rather than using new phenotypic data, the later analysis identified candidate immune exposures from TCR beta sequences and from how often those sequences occurred across donors. The number of typed donors differed by locus: about 629-640 for A, B, C, DRB1 and DQB1; 522 for DQA1; approximately 610 for DPA1; and approximately 450 for DPB1. A later genetic analysis took genome-wide SNP genotypes for about 55% of the roughly 700 donors and used that subset as a discovery cohort. Every repertoire in the discovery cohort had been generated on one and the same sequencing platform. Using immunosequencing, the study profiled T cell repertoires from 500 to 800 subjects and related those repertoires to cytomegalovirus serostatus. In addition to the first cohort of several hundred subjects, a separate validation cohort of under 150 different subjects was used. Donor age, sex, ethnicity and CMV serostatus were compiled alongside the repertoire data. Roughly five DR-DQ haplotypes were treated as single units for association and clustering because of strong linkage in the cohort. Among roughly 370 genotyped donors of the cohort, an average of about 240,000 unique TCR beta nucleotide sequences were sequenced per donor, about a sixth of them non-productive. An earlier analysis of nearly 600 of the donors applied high-throughput TCR beta sequencing to assess whether each TCR beta V gene segment acted as functional or pseudogenic. Overall study outcomes, separate from this receptor: According to the authors, the approach could potentially be generalized to other disease states and immunological phenotypes. Assigning TCR associations to individual alleles was difficult when HLA alleles, especially DR and DQ, strongly co-occurred. The presence/absence analyses assumed that sequencing depth was roughly uniform across donors, and that assumption may not be true. The sequencing pipeline was judged likely to have produced a cluster of highly shared sequence variants as a technical artifact. In a later analysis, HLA-associated TCR beta chains were found to be more clonally expanded and to have lower generation probabilities than equally common non-associated chains. Only TCR beta chains were sequenced in this cohort, and the absence of alpha or paired-chain data limited detectable features. An association between a missense DCLRE1C variant and V-gene and J-gene trimming of TCR beta chains was found in a later genetic analysis and replicated in an independent cohort. The study listed 150 to 200 TCR beta chains as associated with cytomegalovirus. A further reported finding was that TCR beta sequences accurately predicted the HLA-A and HLA-B alleles for most subjects in the first cohort. Correlated functional status among segregating V segments might be attributable to linkage disequilibrium, but an unknown experimental factor could not be ruled out. Across donors, most TCR sequences were observed very rarely, whereas some public TCRs were present in many individuals. In vitro tests confirmed that three of the cytomegalovirus-associated TCR beta chains recognize cytomegalovirus antigens. Cytomegalovirus status was reported to be diagnosed by the classifier with high specificity and sensitivity in both the original and validation cohorts. According to a later analysis, parvovirus B19, influenza, CMV and Epstein-Barr virus appeared linked to several top co-occurrence clusters. In an earlier analysis of approximately 590 of the donors, most TCR beta V segments appeared in productive rearrangements about 90% or about 30% of the time, broadly matching IMGT annotations. Immune exposure information for the cohort was limited to CMV serostatus. A later analysis found that most CMV-associated TCR beta chains appeared HLA-restricted, with HLA associations seemingly driven largely by CMV exposure. According to a later genetic analysis, donors in an Asian-associated ancestry cluster had fewer N-insertions in productive TCRs than the roughly 670-donor mean. Some IMGT-functional V segments, including TRBV6-2 and TRBV6-3, could not be distinguished by the 87-base-pair reads and were therefore excluded. In a later analysis, TCR association rates were found to vary across HLA loci, with the most associated TCRs seen for DRB1 alleles and the fewest for HLA-C alleles. A later analysis associated 15,000 or so TCR beta sequences with specific HLA alleles at a false discovery rate of 0.05. The earlier analysis of almost 600 of the donors excluded roughly 16 rarely observed V segments, including chromosome 9 orphons, because counts were too low. Because HLA typing was unavailable for some donors at each locus, only the typed subset was used in association tests.

Concerning this clone itself: This receptor's antigen is unknown. No base quality values were provided; no much bigger clone lies one nucleotide off.

The library was generated by the immunoSEQ multiplex PCR assay. For the multiplex PCR, a mixture combining 60 forward primers for TCR Vbeta segments and 13 reverse primers for TCR Jbeta segments was used. Amplification of the CDR3 region of rearranged TCR beta genes was performed with a multiplex PCR assay on genomic DNA. The Illumina HiSeq System was used to sequence the amplified TCR beta libraries as 87-base-pair reads. The paper's data handling went like this. A later analysis counted approximately 76 million unique TCR beta chains across the 666 repertoires, and around 9.9 million of these chains were shared by at least two donors. Raw reads were error-corrected and collapsed into unique sequences by a nearest-neighbor algorithm in which closely related sequences were merged to remove PCR and sequencing errors. Alignment of CDR3 sequences to IMGT reference sequences was used to assign V, D and J gene segments. For a sequence to be retained, a match of at least six nucleotides to both a V gene segment and a J gene segment was required. Rearrangements were called productive when the CDR3 lacked stop codons and stayed in frame with V and J; all others were non-productive. Following IMGT convention, CDR3 was defined as the stretch from the second conserved V-encoded cysteine up to the conserved J-encoded phenylalanine. In an earlier analysis of roughly 580 of the donors, sequences lacking an unambiguous match to a single V gene segment were excluded. In an earlier analysis of roughly 600 of the donors, a V segment was called functional when productive rearrangements were above 56.7%, and segregating when the standard deviation between donors exceeded 5%. A statistical classification framework was developed to diagnose cytomegalovirus status using the catalog of TCR beta chain sequences. In a later analysis, TCR nucleotide sequences were compared against IMGT/GENE-DB human TR gene sequences so that V and J genes could be assigned. Using the TCRdist pipeline, a later analysis assigned CDR3 sequences along with most-parsimonious VDJ recombination scenarios. In a later analysis, each TCR beta chain was defined by its CDR3 amino acid sequence together with its V-gene family, and reads lacking a unique V-gene family were excluded. In a later analysis, around 650 highly shared, low-generation-probability nucleotide sequences were removed to address suspected cross-contamination and a sequencing artifact. For each public chain, a later analysis derived a clonal expansion index from normalized ranks of inferred template counts within each repertoire. In a later analysis, generation probabilities were computed with a VDJ recombination model fitted to out-of-frame rearrangements, and the resulting probabilities were checked against IGoR. Hypergeometric tests were used in a later analysis to score TCR-TCR, TCR-HLA and TCR-CMV co-occurrence, with a repertoire-size bias correction applied to the TCR pairs. A later analysis estimated false discovery rates by permuting HLA or CMV assignments 20 times. In a later analysis, co-occurring TCRs were grouped with DBSCAN, and TCRdist sequence similarity was added when clustering was performed within HLA-allele-positive subsets. Co-occurrence clustering excluded repertoires with fewer than 30,000 or more than 120,000 public chains, plus five with anomalous nucleotide sharing. TCRdb took over this immuneACCESS table, retaining in-frame rearrangements with V and J assigned. Such tables are incomplete; in checked studies, under half of the missing clones stem from an unresolved V gene, and the remainder is unexplained. V, J and clone size derive from that table, while D and trimming were established from the DNA sequence. This sample lists some 150,000 clones; 79% were detected once. The ten biggest clones cover about 2.5% of the sample.

The CDR3, from cysteine to phenylalanine, totals 14 residues. The DNA shown is the 42-base CDR3, in frame from base 1. As encoded in the germline V gene (reference sequence), CDR1 is LNHDA while CDR2 is SQIVND. V and J lose 0 bases and 13 bases, and a span of 15 bases separates them. The cohort was made up of approximately 670 healthy bone marrow donors. All cohort members were sampled while nominally healthy, although unrecorded immune exposures were likely present. The donor tested CMV seronegative, placing the donor among the 350 or so seronegative members of the cohort. A peripheral blood sample was provided by each donor, and peripheral blood mononuclear cells were used for TCR beta sequencing. The Qiagen DNeasy Blood Extraction Kit was used to extract genomic DNA from the blood cell samples.

The chain uses TRBV19 and TRBJ2-2, with TRBD2 as a weak D call on 6 bases. This clonotype was obtained from a woman aged 45-65 years in good health and CMV-seronegative. Input material: PBMCs. The DNA sequence follows: TGTGCCAGTAGTATAGATCTATTGGGGACTGGGCTGTTTTTT. This encodes CASSIDLLGTGLFF.